This T cell receptor beta chain came from a study of molecular identifiers for immune sequencing clone quantification. The authors built bulk TCR libraries by previously described methods with listed TCR primers. From the PCR reads, TCRdb called clonotypes with MiXCR, one entry per CDR3 protein. The sample lists around 470,000 distinct CDR3 sequences; 20% to 25% were seen once. With 3 bases removed from V and 4 bases from J, the gap between germline ends came to 9 bases. The germline gives CDR1 DFQATT, CDR2 SNEGSKA (reference sequence). CDR3 length: 12 amino acids. This TCR was sampled from a human donor in good health. Some libraries in this study had Jurkat cell RNA spiked in. Sequencing was carried out using naive CD8+ T cells from blood, with Jurkat cell RNA spiked in. Sample subset: FACS-sorted CD8+CD4-CCR7+CD45RA+ naive T cells. This chain uses TRBV20-1 with TRBJ1-1, with D perhaps matching TRBD1 (5 bases). The CDR3 spells CSASGGFTEAFF. CDR3 sequence (DNA): TGCAGTGCTAGTGGGGGTTTCACTGAAGCTTTCTTT.